This paragraph covers one TCR beta chain sequence. What this receptor recognizes is not known. No base quality information exists; no much larger clone differs at one position. This sample is drawn from a study of cytomegalovirus exposure and HLA in healthy donors listed by TCRdb under 2017. Describing the broader study: According to a later analysis, one platform produced both the roughly 110 validation repertoires and the 666 repertoires of the first cohort. High-throughput TCR immunosequencing, statistical association of individual TCRs with disease status, and machine learning were combined to predict cytomegalovirus infection status. Besides the first cohort of approximately 710 subjects, a separate validation cohort made up of roughly 130 different subjects was used. The study aimed to test whether cataloging public T cell receptors could reveal signatures of past pathogen exposure.

The donors belonged to the validation cohort of about 130 subjects, which was separate from the roughly 700-subject first cohort. Findings and caveats that apply to the study as a whole: A later analysis had no HLA typing for the validation cohort, so co-occurrence there was scored across all 120 repertoires. In both the original and validation cohorts, the classifier was reported to diagnose cytomegalovirus status with high specificity and sensitivity. The authors suggested that the approach could potentially be extended to other disease states and immunological phenotypes. In vitro tests confirmed that a few of the cytomegalovirus-associated TCR beta chains recognize cytomegalovirus antigens. The study listed 164 TCR beta chains as associated with cytomegalovirus. In a later analysis, TCRs clustered in the first cohort were found to also tend to co-occur in the approximately 120 validation repertoires, with 85% to 95% of cluster scores above 0. While some public TCRs were present in many individuals, most TCR sequences turned up only very rarely across donors.

Library preparation used the immunoSEQ multiplex PCR assay. Per the original workflow: A statistical classification framework was developed to diagnose cytomegalovirus status using the catalog of TCR beta chain sequences. TCRdb carries this immuneACCESS record with in-frame sequences only. Its versions omit some clonotypes, under half of them owing to an unresolved V gene in the studies checked, with the rest unexplained. The DNA gave D and trimming, while V, J and clone size come from that table. Recorded for this sample are fewer than 200,000 clones; nearly 90% of them occurred a single time. The biggest ten clones account for 4% to 4.5% of the sample. Its CDR3 holds 19 amino acids, cysteine through phenylalanine. CDR3 DNA is the only sequence kept; it has 57 bases, read in frame from the first base. At the junction V is shortened by 1 base and J by 4 bases; bases outside the gene matches: 17. Reading the germline V gene gives CDR1 SGHVS and CDR2 FQNEAQ.

The receptor was isolated from a man aged 18 to 30 in good health and CMV-seropositive. This chain is built from TRBV7-8 and TRBJ1-1; 8 bases in between match TRBD1. The sample consisted of PBMCs. In nucleotide form, the sequence is TGTGCCAGCAGCTTAGGCGGGACCCTTACTCGGGACAGGTCCACTGAAGCTTTCTTT. This yields the protein CASSLGGTLTRDRSTEAFF.